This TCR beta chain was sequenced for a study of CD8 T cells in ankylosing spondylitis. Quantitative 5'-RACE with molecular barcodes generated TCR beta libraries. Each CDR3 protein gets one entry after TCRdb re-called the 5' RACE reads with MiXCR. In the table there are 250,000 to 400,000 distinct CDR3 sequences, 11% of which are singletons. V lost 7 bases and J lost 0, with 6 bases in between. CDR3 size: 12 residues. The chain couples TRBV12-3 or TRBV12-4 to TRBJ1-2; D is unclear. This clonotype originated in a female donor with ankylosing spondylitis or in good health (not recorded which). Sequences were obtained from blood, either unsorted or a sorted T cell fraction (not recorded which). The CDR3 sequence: CASTSANYGYTF. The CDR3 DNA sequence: TGTGCCAGCACCTCAGCTAACTATGGCTACACCTTC.